This paragraph reports one T cell receptor (beta chain). Its antigen is as yet unknown. The protocol was immunoSEQ multiplex PCR, while the TCRdb copy is restricted to in-frame clones and leaves out a portion. The sample includes around 140,000 clones, about 89% of them seen just once. CDR3 length: 18 amino acids. V gave up 6 bases and J gave up 0 bases; unmatched junction bases: 13. Per germline, CDR1 LNHDA and CDR2 SQIVND (reference sequence). This entry belongs to a study of T cell responses to AZD1222 COVID-19 vaccine. The study's findings and limits: Researchers report vaccine-associated CD4 TCRs spanning spike, with dominance at 160-218 and 743-854. Spike-specific TCRs gained breadth and depth after people received two AZD1222 doses. Epitopes outside B.1.351 and B.1.1.7 mutated regions reportedly drew nearly half of spike TCRs.

This TCR came from an adult who received the MenACWY meningococcal vaccine as a control. The sample in question was peripheral blood, obtained 28 days after the second dose of the MenACWY control vaccine. V and J are TRBV19 and TRBJ1-4, with 7 bases fitting TRBD1. The DNA for the CDR3 is TGTGCCAGTAGGCGTCGAGCGGGACAGCCACCAACTAATGAAAAACTGTTTTTT. This encodes CASRRRAGQPPTNEKLFF.